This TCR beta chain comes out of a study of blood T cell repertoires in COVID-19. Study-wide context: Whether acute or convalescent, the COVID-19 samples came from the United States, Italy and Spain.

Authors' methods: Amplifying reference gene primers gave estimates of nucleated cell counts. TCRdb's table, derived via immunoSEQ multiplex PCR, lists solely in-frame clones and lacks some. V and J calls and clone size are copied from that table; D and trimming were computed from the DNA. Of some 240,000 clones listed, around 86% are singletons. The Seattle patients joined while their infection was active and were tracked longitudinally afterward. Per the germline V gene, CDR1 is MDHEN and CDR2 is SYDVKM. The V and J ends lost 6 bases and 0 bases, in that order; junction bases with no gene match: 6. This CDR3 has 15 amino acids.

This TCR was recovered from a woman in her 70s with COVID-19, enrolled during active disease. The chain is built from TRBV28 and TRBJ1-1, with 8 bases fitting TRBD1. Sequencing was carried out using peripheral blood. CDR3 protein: CASRLGTGLNTEAFF. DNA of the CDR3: TGTGCCAGCAGACTCGGGACAGGTTTGAACACTGAAGCTTTCTTT.